These 8 T cell receptor beta chains were all obtained from the same sample, sequenced in a study of patients and donors after allogeneic stem cell transplantation. TCRdb re-called the RT-PCR reads with MiXCR, one entry per CDR3 protein. This sample has 90,000 to 120,000 distinct CDR3 sequences, with approximately 35% found just once. Sequencing was carried out using blood, either unsorted or a sorted T cell fraction (not recorded which). The receptors were gathered from a human donor who was either an allogeneic HSCT recipient or a stem cell or donor lymphocyte infusion donor (not recorded which). It is not recorded whose cells these are; they may come from a transplant donor.

This clonotype came up a few times. V gene TRBV4-3 combines with J gene TRBJ1-2; D gene ambiguous. This CDR3 comprises 13 residues. Trimming took off 2 bases at V and 8 bases at J, with 12 bases between the two ends. The germline V gene has CDR1 LGHNA and CDR2 YSLEER. This chain's CDR3 is CASSQMRAQGYTF. CDR3 sequence (DNA): TGCGCCAGCAGCCAAATGAGGGCGCAAGGCTACACCTTC.

This clonotype was found a few times. This chain joins TRBV6-5 and TRBJ1-6; D remains unclear. CDR3 length: 14 amino acids. Trimming took 6 bases from V and 4 from J, leaving 10 bases between them. Germline V lookup: CDR1 MNHEY, CDR2 SVGAGI. The DNA of the CDR3 is TGTGCCAGCAGCCAGACGGCTTATAATTCACCCCTCCACTTT. This codes for CASSQTAYNSPLHF.

The sample holds one count of this clonotype. The V gene is TRBV18, the J gene TRBJ2-1; D call uncertain. V shed 3 bases and J shed 2 bases, with 11 bases lying between them. Germline CDR1 reads KGHSH; CDR2 reads LQKENI. The CDR3 contains 15 residues. The CDR3 DNA follows: TGTGCCAGCTCACCCTTGACTGGAACCTACAATGAGCAGTTCTTC. Its translation is CASSPLTGTYNEQFF.

This chain's CDR3 is CASSHDPGQDPSEAFF. The CDR3 nucleotides are TGTGCCAGCAGCCATGACCCGGGACAGGATCCTTCTGAAGCTTTCTTT. This chain connects TRBV4-2 to TRBJ1-1, with TRBD1 identical over 8 bases. Germline V gene sequence: CDR1 LGHNA, CDR2 YNFKEQ. V was pared by 3 bases and J by 6 bases, with 12 bases of the junction left unmatched. The CDR3 spans 16 residues.

This rearrangement joins TRBV4-2 to TRBJ2-2, with D unclear. CDR1 is LGHNA and CDR2 is YNFKEQ in the germline V gene. The CDR3 spans 15 residues. V was trimmed by 1 base and J by 6 bases, leaving 12 bases between them. In nucleotides, the CDR3 is TGTGCCAGCAGCCAAGTAATCGTTGCTCCCGGGGAGCTGTTTTTT. Its translation is CASSQVIVAPGELFF.

A word on this clonotype: One end of the junction fails to match germline, which may point to a read error. The J gene is TRBJ2-5, the V gene TRBV7-2; 10 bases line up with TRBD2. CDR3 length: 16 amino acids. Germline loops: CDR1 SGHTA, CDR2 FQGNSA. CDR3 DNA: TGTGCCAGCAGCTTAATAGTAGCGGGGGGCCAAGGGACCCAGTACTTC. This encodes CASSLIVAGGQGTQYF.

This clonotype was counted only a few times. The chain couples TRBV28 to TRBJ2-7; TRBD2 is a possible D gene (5 bases). Germline assignment: CDR1 MDHEN and CDR2 SYDVKM. The CDR3 covers 12 residues. The V gene lost 6 bases and the J gene lost 3 bases, with 9 bases spanning the gap. CDR3 sequence reads: CASSTGFYEQYF. The CDR3 DNA sequence: TGTGCCAGCAGCACGGGATTCTACGAGCAGTACTTC.

DNA of the CDR3: TGCAGTGCTAGAGATCTGACTAGCGGGAGCTTCGAGCAGTACTTC. It is translated as CSARDLTSGSFEQYF. The rearrangement uses TRBV20-1 and TRBJ2-7, with TRBD2 matching over 12 bases. V was clipped by 0 bases and J by 6 bases; unmatched bases: 6. This CDR3 has 15 residues. CDR1 is DFQATT and CDR2 is SNEGSKA in the germline V gene (reference sequence).